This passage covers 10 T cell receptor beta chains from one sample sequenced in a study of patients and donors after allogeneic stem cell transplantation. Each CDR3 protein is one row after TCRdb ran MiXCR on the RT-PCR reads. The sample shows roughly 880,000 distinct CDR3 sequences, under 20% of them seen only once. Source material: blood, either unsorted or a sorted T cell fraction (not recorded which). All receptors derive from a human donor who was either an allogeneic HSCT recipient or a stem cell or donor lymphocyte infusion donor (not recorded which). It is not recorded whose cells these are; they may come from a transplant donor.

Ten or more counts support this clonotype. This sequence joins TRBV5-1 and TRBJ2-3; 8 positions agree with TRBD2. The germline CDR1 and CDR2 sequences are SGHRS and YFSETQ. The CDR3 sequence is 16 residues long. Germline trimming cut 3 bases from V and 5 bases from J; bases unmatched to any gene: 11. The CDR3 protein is CASSWVGAGDGDTQYF. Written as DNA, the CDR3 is TGCGCCAGCAGCTGGGTTGGAGCGGGAGATGGAGATACGCAGTATTTT.

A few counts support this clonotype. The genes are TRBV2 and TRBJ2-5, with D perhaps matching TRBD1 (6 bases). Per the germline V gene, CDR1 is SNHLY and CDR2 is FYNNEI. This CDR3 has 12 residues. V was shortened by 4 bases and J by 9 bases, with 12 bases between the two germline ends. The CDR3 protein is CASSVKKGAQYF. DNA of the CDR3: TGTGCCAGCAGTGTCAAGAAGGGGGCCCAGTACTTC.

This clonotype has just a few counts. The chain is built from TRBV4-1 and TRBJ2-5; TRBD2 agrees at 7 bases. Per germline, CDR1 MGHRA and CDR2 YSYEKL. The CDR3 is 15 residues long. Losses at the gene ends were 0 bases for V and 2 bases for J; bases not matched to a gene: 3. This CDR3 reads CASSQEGREQETQYF. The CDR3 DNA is TGCGCCAGCAGCCAAGAAGGGCGGGAGCAAGAGACCCAGTACTTC.

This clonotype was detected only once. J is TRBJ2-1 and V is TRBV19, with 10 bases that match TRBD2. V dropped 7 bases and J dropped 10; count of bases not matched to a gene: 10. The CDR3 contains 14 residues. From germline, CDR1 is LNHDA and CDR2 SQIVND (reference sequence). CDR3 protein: CASNPLLAGNEQFF. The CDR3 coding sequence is TGTGCCAGTAACCCTCTACTAGCGGGGAACGAGCAGTTCTTC.

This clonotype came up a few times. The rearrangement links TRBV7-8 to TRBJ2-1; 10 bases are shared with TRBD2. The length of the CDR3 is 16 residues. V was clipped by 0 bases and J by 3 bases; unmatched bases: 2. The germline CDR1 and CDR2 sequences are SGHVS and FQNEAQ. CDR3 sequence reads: CASSLALAGVYNEQFF. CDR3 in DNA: TGTGCCAGCAGCTTAGCGCTAGCGGGGGTCTACAATGAGCAGTTCTTC.

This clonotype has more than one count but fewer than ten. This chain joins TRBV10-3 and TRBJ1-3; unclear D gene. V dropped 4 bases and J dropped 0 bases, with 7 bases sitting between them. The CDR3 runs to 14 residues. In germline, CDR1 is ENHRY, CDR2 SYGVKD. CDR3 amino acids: CAISGKVSGNTIYF. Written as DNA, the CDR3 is TGTGCCATCAGTGGGAAAGTCTCTGGAAACACCATATATTTT.

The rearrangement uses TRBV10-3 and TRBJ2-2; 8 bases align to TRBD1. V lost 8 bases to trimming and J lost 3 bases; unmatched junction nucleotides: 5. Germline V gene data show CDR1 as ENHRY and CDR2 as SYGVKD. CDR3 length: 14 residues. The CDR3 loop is CAIGGTGHTGELFF. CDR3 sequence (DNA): TGTGCCATCGGGGGGACAGGCCACACCGGGGAGCTGTTTTTT.

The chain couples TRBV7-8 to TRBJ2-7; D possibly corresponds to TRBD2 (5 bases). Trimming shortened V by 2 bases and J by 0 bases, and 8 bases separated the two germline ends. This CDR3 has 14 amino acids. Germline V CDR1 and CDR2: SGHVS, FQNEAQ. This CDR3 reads CASSLQRSSYEQYF. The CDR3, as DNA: TGTGCCAGCAGCTTACAGCGGAGCTCCTACGAGCAGTACTTC.

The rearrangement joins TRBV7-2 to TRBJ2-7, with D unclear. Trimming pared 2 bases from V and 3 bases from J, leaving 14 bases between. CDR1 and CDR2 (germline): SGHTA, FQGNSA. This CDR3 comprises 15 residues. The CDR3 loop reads CASSLSPGPDYEQYF. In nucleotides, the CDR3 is TGTGCCAGCAGCTTATCGCCCGGACCTGACTACGAGCAGTACTTC.

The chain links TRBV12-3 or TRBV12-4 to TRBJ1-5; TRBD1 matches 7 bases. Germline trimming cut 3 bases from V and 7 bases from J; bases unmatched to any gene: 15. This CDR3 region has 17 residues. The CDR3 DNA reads TGTGCCAGCAGTTTTGGGCGACAGGGACCGCGGGGGCAGCCCCAGCATTTT. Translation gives CASSFGRQGPRGQPQHF.